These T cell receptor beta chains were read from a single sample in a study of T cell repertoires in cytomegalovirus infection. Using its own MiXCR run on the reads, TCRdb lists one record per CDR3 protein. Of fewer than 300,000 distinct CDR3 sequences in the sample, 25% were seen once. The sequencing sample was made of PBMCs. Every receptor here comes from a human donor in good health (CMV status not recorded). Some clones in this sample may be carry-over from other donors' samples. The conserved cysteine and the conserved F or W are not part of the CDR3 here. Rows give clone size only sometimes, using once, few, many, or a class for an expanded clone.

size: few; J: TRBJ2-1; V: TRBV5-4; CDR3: ASSLSGRDNEQF
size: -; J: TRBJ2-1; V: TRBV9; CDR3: ASSLRTSGRSWANEQF
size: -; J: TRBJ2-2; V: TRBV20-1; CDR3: SATPRGNTGELF
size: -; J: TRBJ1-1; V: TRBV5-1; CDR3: ASSLDPGGWTEAF
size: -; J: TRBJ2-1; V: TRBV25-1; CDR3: ASGQGEQF
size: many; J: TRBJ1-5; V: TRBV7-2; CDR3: ASSADRFQPQH
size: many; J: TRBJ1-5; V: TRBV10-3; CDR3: AISDGRANQPQH
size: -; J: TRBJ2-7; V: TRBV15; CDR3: ATSREGTYTYEQY
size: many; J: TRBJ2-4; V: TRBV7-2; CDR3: ASSLAPGRHIQY
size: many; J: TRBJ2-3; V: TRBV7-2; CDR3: ASSLPGRLAGADTQY
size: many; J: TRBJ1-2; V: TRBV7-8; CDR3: ASSPHDDRVDGYT
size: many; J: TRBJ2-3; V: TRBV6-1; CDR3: ASTETVLATDTQY
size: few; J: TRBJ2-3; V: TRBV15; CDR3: ATSSPSSGGHGDTQY
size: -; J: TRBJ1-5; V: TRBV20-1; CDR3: SAKPRGTQRQPQH
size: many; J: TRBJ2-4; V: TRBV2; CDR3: ASRRGVGGRLAKNIQY
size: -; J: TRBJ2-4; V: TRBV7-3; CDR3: ASSLSPGGDIQY
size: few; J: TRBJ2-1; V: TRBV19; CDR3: ASSFIPGQGSNEQF
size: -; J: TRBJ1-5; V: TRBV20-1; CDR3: SARGPGGSGNQPQH
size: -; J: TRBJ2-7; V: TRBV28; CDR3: ASSPTRAATYEQY
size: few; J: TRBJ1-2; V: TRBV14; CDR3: ASSRPRGGNYGYT
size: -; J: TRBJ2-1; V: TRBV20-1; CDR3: SAASGTSGDNEQF
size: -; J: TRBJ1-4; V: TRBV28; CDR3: ASSFLDLGEKLF
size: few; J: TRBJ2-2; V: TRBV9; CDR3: ASSVLWRAGNTGELF
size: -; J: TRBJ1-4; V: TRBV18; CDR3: ASSPRDTNEKLF
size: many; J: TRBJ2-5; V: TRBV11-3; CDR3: ASSLTDGWETQY
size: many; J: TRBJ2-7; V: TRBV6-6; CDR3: ASSVTAYEQY
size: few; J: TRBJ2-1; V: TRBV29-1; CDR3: SFEGPETRYNEQF
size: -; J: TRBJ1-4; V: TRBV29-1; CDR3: SVGTPKYNEKLF
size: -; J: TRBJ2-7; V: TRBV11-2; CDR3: ASRRTGTTDEQY
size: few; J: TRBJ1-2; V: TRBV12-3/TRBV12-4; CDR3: ASRRGQSIGYT
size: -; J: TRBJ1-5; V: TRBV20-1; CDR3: SAKRRASQPQH
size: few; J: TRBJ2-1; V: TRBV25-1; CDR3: ASAPGGALV
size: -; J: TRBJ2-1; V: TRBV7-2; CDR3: ASSFGLAEYNEQF
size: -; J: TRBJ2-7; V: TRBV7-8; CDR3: ASSLQAGITYEQY
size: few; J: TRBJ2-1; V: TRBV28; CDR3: ASSLFNSNEQF
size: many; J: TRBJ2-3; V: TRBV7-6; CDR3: ASSLVGSAVPTDTQY
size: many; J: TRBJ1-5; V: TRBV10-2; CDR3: ASNDGTGANQPQH
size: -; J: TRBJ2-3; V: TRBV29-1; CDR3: SVRTGGADTQY
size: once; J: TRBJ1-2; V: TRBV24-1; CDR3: ATSDFREAGYT
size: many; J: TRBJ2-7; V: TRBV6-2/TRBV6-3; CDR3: ASTLPQVYEQY
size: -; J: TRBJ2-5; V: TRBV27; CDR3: ASSSTGTLGEIQY
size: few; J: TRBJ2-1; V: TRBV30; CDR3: AWGLYEQF